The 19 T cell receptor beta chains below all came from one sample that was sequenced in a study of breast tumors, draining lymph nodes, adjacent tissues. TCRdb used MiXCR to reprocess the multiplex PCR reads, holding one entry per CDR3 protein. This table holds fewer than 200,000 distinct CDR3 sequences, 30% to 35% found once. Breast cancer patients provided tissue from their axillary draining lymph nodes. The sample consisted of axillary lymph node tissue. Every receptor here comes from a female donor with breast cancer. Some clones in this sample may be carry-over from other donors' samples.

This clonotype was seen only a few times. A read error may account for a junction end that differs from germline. CDR3 nucleotide sequence: TGTGCCAGCAGTCACTCCAGACAGTACGAGCAGTACTTC. This encodes CASSHSRQYEQYF. The rearrangement joins TRBV6-5 to TRBJ2-7, with D maybe TRBD1 (5 bases). The germline V gene has CDR1 MNHEY and CDR2 SVGAGI. This CDR3 spans 13 amino acids.

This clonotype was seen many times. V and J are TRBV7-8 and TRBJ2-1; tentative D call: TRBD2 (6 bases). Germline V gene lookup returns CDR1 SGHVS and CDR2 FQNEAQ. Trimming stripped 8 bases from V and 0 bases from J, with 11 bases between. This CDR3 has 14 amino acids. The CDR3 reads CASVGTRSYNEQFF. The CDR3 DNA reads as TGTGCCAGCGTCGGGACTCGCTCCTACAATGAGCAGTTCTTC.

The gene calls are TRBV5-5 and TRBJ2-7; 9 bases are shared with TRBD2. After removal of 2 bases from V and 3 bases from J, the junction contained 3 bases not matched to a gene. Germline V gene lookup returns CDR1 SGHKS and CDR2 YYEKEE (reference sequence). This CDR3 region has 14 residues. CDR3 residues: CASSLSSGNYEQYF. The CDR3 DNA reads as TGTGCCAGCAGCTTATCTAGCGGGAACTACGAGCAGTACTTC.

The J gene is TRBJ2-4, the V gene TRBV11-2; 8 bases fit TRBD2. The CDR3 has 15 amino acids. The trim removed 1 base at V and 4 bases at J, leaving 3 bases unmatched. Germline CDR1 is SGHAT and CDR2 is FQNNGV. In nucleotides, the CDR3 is TGTGCCAGCAGCTTAGTGGGACTAGGGAAAAACATTCAGTACTTC. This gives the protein CASSLVGLGKNIQYF.

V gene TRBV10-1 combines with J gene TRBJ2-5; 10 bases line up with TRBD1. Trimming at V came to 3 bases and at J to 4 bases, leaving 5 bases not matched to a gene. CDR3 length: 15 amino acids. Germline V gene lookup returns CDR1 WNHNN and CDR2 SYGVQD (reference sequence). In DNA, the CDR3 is TGCGCCAGCAGTGACTCGACAGGGGGCCGAGAGACCCAGTACTTC. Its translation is CASSDSTGGRETQYF.

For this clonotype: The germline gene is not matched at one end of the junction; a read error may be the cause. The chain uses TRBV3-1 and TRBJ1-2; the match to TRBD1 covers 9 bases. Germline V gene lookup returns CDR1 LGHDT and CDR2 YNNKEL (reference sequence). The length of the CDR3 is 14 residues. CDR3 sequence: CPSSRGTGNYGYTF. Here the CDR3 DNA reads TGTCCCAGCAGCCGCGGGACAGGGAACTATGGCTACACCTTC.

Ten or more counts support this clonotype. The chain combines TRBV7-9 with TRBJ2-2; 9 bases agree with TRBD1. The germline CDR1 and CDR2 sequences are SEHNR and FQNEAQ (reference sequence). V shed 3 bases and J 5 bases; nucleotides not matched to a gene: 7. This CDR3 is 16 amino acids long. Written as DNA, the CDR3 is TGTGCCAGCAGCTTGTGGGGACAGGGTAAAACCGGGGAGCTGTTTTTT. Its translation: CASSLWGQGKTGELFF.

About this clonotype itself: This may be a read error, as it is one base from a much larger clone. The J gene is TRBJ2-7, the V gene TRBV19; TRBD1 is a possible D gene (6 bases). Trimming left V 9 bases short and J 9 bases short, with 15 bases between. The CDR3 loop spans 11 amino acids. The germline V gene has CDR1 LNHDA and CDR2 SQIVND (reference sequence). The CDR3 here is CASIQGPGQYF. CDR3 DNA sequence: TGTGCCAGCATACAGGGACCCGGGCAGTACTTC.

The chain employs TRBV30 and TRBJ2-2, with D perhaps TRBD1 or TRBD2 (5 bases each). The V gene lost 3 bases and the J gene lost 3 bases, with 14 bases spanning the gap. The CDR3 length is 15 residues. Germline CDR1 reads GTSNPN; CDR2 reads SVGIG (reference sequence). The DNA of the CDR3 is TGTGCCTGGAGGCCCCGGGACCACTACACCGGGGAGCTGTTTTTT. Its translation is CAWRPRDHYTGELFF.

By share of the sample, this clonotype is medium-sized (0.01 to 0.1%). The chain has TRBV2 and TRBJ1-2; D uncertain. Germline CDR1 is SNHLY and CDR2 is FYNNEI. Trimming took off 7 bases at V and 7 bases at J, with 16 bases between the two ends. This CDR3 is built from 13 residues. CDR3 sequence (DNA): TGTGCCAGCACCGCCCTGCAAGGTGGTGGCTACACCTTC. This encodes CASTALQGGGYTF.

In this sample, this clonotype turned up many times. CDR3 protein: CASSPSGNQPQHF. In DNA, the CDR3 is TGTGCCAGCTCCCCATCAGGGAATCAGCCCCAGCATTTT. The rearrangement joins TRBV18 to TRBJ1-5; possible D gene TRBD1, 5 bases. Germline CDR1 KGHSH, CDR2 LQKENI. The CDR3 is made up of 13 amino acids. V lost 6 bases and J lost 4, with 10 bases in between.

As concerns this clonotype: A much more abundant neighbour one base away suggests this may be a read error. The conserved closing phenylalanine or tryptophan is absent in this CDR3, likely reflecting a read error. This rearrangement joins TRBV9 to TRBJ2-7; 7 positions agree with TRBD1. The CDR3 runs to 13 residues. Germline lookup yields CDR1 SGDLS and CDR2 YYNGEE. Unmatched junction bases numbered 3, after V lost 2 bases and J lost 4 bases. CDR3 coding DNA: TGTGCCAGCAGCGTCAGACAGGGTTACGAGCAGTACTCC. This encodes CASSVRQGYEQYS.

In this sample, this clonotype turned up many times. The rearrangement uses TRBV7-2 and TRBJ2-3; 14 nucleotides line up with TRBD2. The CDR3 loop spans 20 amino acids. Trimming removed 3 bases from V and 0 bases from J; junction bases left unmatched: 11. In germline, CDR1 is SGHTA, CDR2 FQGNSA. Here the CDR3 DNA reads TGTGCCAGCAGCTTTTTTCCCCGACTAGCGGGAGGGGAAAGCACAGATACGCAGTATTTT. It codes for CASSFFPRLAGGESTDTQYF.

In DNA form, the CDR3 reads TGTGCCAGTAGTATAAGGGCGGCCGGAGGTTCACCCCTCCACTTT. Its translation: CASSIRAAGGSPLHF. The rearrangement uses TRBV19 and TRBJ1-6; D gene unclear. CDR3 length: 15 residues. The V and J ends lost 2 bases and 9 bases respectively, with 14 bases between them. The germline V gene encodes CDR1 LNHDA and CDR2 SQIVND (reference sequence).

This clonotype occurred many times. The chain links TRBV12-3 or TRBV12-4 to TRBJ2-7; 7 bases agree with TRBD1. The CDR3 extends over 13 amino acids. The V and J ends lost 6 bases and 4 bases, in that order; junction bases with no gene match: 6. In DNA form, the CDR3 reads TGTGCCAGCAGGACAAACAGGGGATACGAGCAGTACTTC. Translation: CASRTNRGYEQYF.

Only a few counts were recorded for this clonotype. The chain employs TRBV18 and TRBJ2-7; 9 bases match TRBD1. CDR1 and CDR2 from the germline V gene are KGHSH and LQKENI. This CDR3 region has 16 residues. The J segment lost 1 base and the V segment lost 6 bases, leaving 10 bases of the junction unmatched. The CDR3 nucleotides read TGTGCCAGCTCCCCCGGGACAGGGTTGGGATCCTACGAGCAGTACTTC. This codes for CASSPGTGLGSYEQYF.

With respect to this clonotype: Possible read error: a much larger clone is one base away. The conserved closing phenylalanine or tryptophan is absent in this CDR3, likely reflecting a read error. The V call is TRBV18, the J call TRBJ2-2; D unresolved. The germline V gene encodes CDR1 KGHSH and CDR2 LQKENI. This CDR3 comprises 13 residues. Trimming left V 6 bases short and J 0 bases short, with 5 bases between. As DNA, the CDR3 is TGTGCCAGCTCTCGGACGAACACCGGGGAGCTGTTTCTT. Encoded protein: CASSRTNTGELFL.

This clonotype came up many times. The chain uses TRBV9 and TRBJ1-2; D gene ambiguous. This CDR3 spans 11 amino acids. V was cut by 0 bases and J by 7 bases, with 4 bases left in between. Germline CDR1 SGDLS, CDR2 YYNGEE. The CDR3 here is CASSVDGGYTF. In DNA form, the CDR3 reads TGTGCCAGCAGCGTAGACGGTGGCTACACCTTC.

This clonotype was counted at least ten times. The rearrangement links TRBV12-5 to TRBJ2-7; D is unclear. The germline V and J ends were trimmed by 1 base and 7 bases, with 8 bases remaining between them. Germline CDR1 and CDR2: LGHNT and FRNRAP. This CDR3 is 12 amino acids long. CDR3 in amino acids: CASGLDPSEQYF. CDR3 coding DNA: TGTGCTAGTGGTTTGGATCCCTCTGAGCAGTACTTC.